This T cell receptor (beta chain) was retrieved from a study of blood T cell repertoires in COVID-19. At the level of the study: COVID-19 samples from acute and convalescent phases originated in the United States, Italy and Spain. Sources were T cells, B-cell-depleted T cells, or PBMCs; the material itself was cDNA or gDNA.

Per the original data handling: Amplification of reference gene primers provided the estimated nucleated cell counts. The assay was immunoSEQ multiplex PCR, and TCRdb's table has in-frame clones only and misses some. V and J calls and clone size follow that table, whereas D and trimming were derived from the DNA. The repertoire has roughly 170,000 clones, roughly 89% of them found once; the top ten carry approximately 12%. This clone showed up just once. Seattle's cohort entered during active infection and was followed longitudinally. The specimen sequenced was peripheral blood. The TCR was taken from a woman aged 70-85 years with COVID-19, enrolled during active disease.

CDR3 nucleotides: TGTGCCAGCAGTTTGTGGTGGCCAAGACTCAATTCACCCCTCCACTTT. This gives the protein CASSLWWPRLNSPLHF. This chain joins TRBV6-2 or TRBV6-3 and TRBJ1-6, with D uncertain. The CDR3 contains 16 residues. Germline CDR1 reads MNHEY; CDR2 reads SVGEGT. V was trimmed by 4 bases and J by 7 bases, leaving 17 bases between them.